These T cell receptor beta chains were read from a single sample in a study of long-term antiretroviral therapy in people with HIV. The data were produced by immunoSEQ multiplex PCR, yet TCRdb's version contains in-frame clones alone and is incomplete. The sample lists tens of thousands of clones, roughly 86% occurring once. Sequenced here: unsorted PBMCs, sampled approximately 2.7 years after starting antiretroviral therapy. The receptor source for this set is a man aged 40-49 years with HIV. CDR3s include the opening cysteine and the closing phenylalanine or tryptophan.

v_call cdr3_aa
TRBV4-1 CASSLQRRESHEQYF
TRBV7-8 CASSRSGGLYNEQFF
TRBV5-3 CARSQDRPPYYEQYF
TRBV28 CASRDAEETQYF
TRBV11-2 CASIAGGNTGELFF
TRBV7-9 CASSRGLSYEQYF
TRBV5-1 CASSLDGGIGQPQHF
TRBV10-1 CASSESRDRVYEQYF
TRBV4-2 CASSQDSYTTSGNLVGELFF
TRBV9 CASSVGTGVYEQYF
TRBV19 CATAVAALGNQPQHF
TRBV5-6 CASSLIESSYTEAFF
TRBV29-1 CSVVGTGLFTGELFF
TRBV7-9 CASSHGTGETGNTIYF
TRBV27 CASSLVAGIYEQYF
TRBV28 CASSLIDSSSYEQYF
TRBV5-8 CATSLGGASYNEQFF
TRBV19 CASSIRTGNNQPQHF
TRBV10-3 CAIRGDRGGDEQFF
TRBV4-3 CASSQAARSYNEQFF